The clone carrying this T cell receptor beta chain was observed a handful of times. Its antigen is unknown. In TCRdb, the 5' RACE reads were re-called with MiXCR into one record per CDR3 protein. The sample holds 100,000 to 150,000 distinct CDR3 sequences, roughly 15% seen once. This sample was taken from a study of CD8 T cells in ankylosing spondylitis. Regarding the study as a whole: The study identified a TCR beta motif of under ten highly homologous variants that appeared characteristic of ankylosing spondylitis blood.

Germline V gene sequence: CDR1 SGHVS, CDR2 FNYEAQ. The CDR3 length is 18 residues. Trimming pared 0 bases from V and 1 base from J, leaving 17 bases between. This sequence originates from a male donor with ankylosing spondylitis. Sequenced: blood, either unsorted or a sorted T cell fraction (not recorded which). The chain is built from TRBV7-6 and TRBJ2-3; the D gene is possibly TRBD1 (6 bases). This chain's CDR3 is CASSLATVGGRGTDTQYF. DNA of the CDR3: TGTGCCAGCAGCTTAGCTACTGTTGGGGGCCGGGGCACAGATACGCAGTATTTT.